This TCR beta chain derives from a study of cytomegalovirus exposure and HLA in healthy donors. Study conclusions and caveats: When analyzed later, a missense DCLRE1C variant was found to be linked to TCR beta V- and J-gene trimming.

The CDR3 runs to 15 residues. The germline CDR1 and CDR2 sequences are SGDLS and YYNGEE. V lost 1 base and J 0 bases, leaving 10 bases between the germline ends. 13 Jbeta primers and 60 Vbeta primers were used for the PCR. Clones were sequenced by immunoSEQ multiplex PCR, and TCRdb holds only the in-frame ones, with some missing. Seen here are 170,000 or so clones, about four fifths observed once, and the top ten hold 1.5% to 2%. Concerning this clone itself: Its antigen is unknown.

The donors gave bone marrow, and they were healthy. Donors sampled were nominally healthy, though unrecorded immune exposures were likely. Sequencing was done on a sample of PBMCs. The chain couples TRBV9 to TRBJ1-1; a weak D match, TRBD1 (5 bases). The receptor was isolated from a man aged 50-59 years in good health and CMV-seronegative. The CDR3 loop reads CASSVPPDMNTEAFF. The DNA of the CDR3 is TGTGCCAGCAGCGTACCCCCGGACATGAACACTGAAGCTTTCTTT. The variable domain in full, completed from reference TRBV9 and TRBJ1-1, reads DSGVTQTPKHLITATGQRVTLRCSPRSGDLSVYWYQQSLDQGLQFLIQYYNGEERAKGNILERFSAQQFPDLHSELNLSSLELGDSALYFCASSVPPDMNTEAFFGQGTRLTVV.